This T cell receptor (beta chain) is from a study of patients and donors after allogeneic stem cell transplantation. Germline lookup yields CDR1 LGHNA and CDR2 YNFKEQ. Trimming pared 0 bases from V and 4 bases from J, leaving 16 bases between. The CDR3 totals 18 residues. TCRdb re-called the RT-PCR reads with MiXCR, one entry per CDR3 protein. The sample has about 150,000 distinct CDR3 sequences; about a third are singletons. The TCR originated in a human donor who was either an allogeneic HSCT recipient or a stem cell or donor lymphocyte infusion donor (not recorded which). It is not recorded whose cells these are; they may come from a transplant donor. The sequenced material came from blood, either unsorted or a sorted T cell fraction (not recorded which). The chain joins TRBV4-2 to TRBJ1-6; D unclear. The CDR3 region has the DNA TGTGCCAGCAGCCAAGAGCTACCCGCGGCGGGGTATAATTCACCCCTCCACTTT. As protein: CASSQELPAAGYNSPLHF.